The clone carrying this T cell receptor beta chain showed up just a few times. Its specificity is not known. The data were obtained in a study of memory CD4+ T cells and cytomegalovirus serostatus. Study overall: Of the healthy Belgian adults, several were CMV seropositive and about two dozen seronegative.

The sort gate was single viable CD3+CD4+CD8-CD45RO+ cells for memory CD4+ T cells. After thawing, CD4+ T cells were positively selected. The assay was immunoSEQ multiplex PCR, and TCRdb's table has in-frame clones only and misses some. The sample lists some 87,000 clones; about four fifths were seen once. Whole-study findings and limits: Repertoires predicted CMV serostatus with median bootstrapped AUC of around 0.95. Of approximately 150 reported CMV TCRbeta sequences, some 67 were found in memory CD4+ repertoires.

Trimming cost V 0 bases and J 4 bases, with 10 bases left between them. The length of the CDR3 is 14 residues. Germline lookup yields CDR1 SGHRS and CDR2 YFSETQ. The chain couples TRBV5-1 to TRBJ1-1; the D gene is possibly TRBD1 (6 bases). The clonotype comes from an adult in good health and CMV-seropositive. Material for sequencing was memory CD4+ T cells from blood. The CDR3 bases are TGCGCCAGCAGCTTGGCGGGGGCAATCACTGAAGCTTTCTTT. It specifies CASSLAGAITEAFF.